This is a list of T cell receptor beta chains from one sample in a study of blood T cell repertoires in COVID-19. Profiling relied on immunoSEQ multiplex PCR, and the TCRdb table lists in-frame clones only, not all of them. The sample yields 190,000 or so clones, around 87% seen once. Specimen: peripheral blood. These receptors were obtained from a man aged 35-49 years with active or convalescent COVID-19. CDR3s include the opening cysteine and the closing phenylalanine or tryptophan. D genes are given only for firm matches. A clone size is listed for some rows: how often the clone was seen (once, few, many), or a class if it is expanded.

d_gene | j_gene | v_gene | abundance | CDR3aa | CDR3nt
NA | TRBJ1-1 | TRBV18 | NA | CASSPLGQGTEAFF | TGTGCCAGCTCACCCCTCGGACAAGGGACTGAAGCTTTCTTT
NA | TRBJ1-3 | TRBV4-1 | NA | CASSQEGRSGNTIYF | TGCGCCAGCAGCCAAGAAGGCAGGTCTGGAAACACCATATATTTT
TRBD2 | TRBJ2-2 | TRBV9 | NA | CASSVASGGATGELFF | TGTGCCAGCAGCGTAGCTAGCGGGGGGGCAACCGGGGAGCTGTTTTTT
TRBD1 | TRBJ1-6 | TRBV9 | few | CASSGTGVSPLHF | TGTGCCAGCAGCGGGACAGGGGTTTCACCCCTCCACTTT
TRBD1 | TRBJ1-1 | TRBV19 | NA | CASGQGALTEAFF | TGTGCCAGTGGACAGGGGGCATTGACTGAAGCTTTCTTT
NA | TRBJ1-1 | TRBV5-1 | NA | CASSLGDRRQTFEAFF | TGCGCCAGCAGCTTGGGCGACAGGCGCCAAACATTTGAAGCTTTCTTT
TRBD1 | TRBJ1-2 | TRBV7-3 | few | CASSPSGTGDGYGYTF | TGTGCCAGCAGCCCATCCGGGACAGGGGACGGCTATGGCTACACCTTC
TRBD1 | TRBJ1-2 | TRBV6-5 | NA | CASTRTGVRVYGYTF | TGTGCCAGCACCCGGACAGGAGTGAGGGTCTATGGCTACACCTTC
NA | TRBJ2-2 | TRBV30 | NA | CAWSLSGPGELFF | TGTGCCTGGAGTTTAAGCGGCCCCGGGGAGCTGTTTTTT
NA | TRBJ2-7 | TRBV6-6 | few | CASSYSGQLYEQYF | TGTGCCAGCAGTTACTCTGGGCAGCTCTACGAGCAGTACTTC
TRBD1 | TRBJ2-6 | TRBV28 | NA | CASSLYGTGVSGANVLTF | TGTGCCAGCAGTTTATACGGGACAGGGGTCTCTGGGGCCAACGTCCTGACTTTC
NA | TRBJ1-5 | TRBV4-1 | NA | CASSQVPEQPQHF | TGCGCCAGCAGCCAAGTTCCCGAGCAGCCCCAGCATTTT
TRBD2 | TRBJ2-3 | TRBV20-1 | NA | CSASDAGVMDTQYF | TGCAGTGCTAGTGACGCGGGGGTCATGGATACGCAGTATTTT
TRBD1 | TRBJ1-5 | TRBV2 | NA | CASRSDRGNQPQHF | TGTGCCAGCAGGTCGGACAGGGGGAATCAGCCCCAGCATTTT
TRBD1 | TRBJ1-1 | TRBV6-2/TRBV6-3 | NA | CASSNTGTGAPEAFF | TGTGCCAGCAGTAACACCGGGACAGGGGCCCCTGAAGCTTTCTTT
NA | TRBJ2-2 | TRBV30 | NA | CAWSVRRGRFTGTGELFF | TGTGCCTGGAGTGTGAGGAGGGGCCGGTTCACGGGCACCGGGGAGCTGTTTTTT
TRBD2 | TRBJ2-3 | TRBV6-2/TRBV6-3 | NA | CASSFGLAGDGIDTQYF | TGTGCCAGCAGCTTCGGACTAGCGGGGGACGGGATAGATACGCAGTATTTT
TRBD1 | TRBJ2-3 | TRBV7-2 | NA | CASSLTGAADTQYF | TGTGCCAGCAGCTTGACAGGGGCGGCAGATACGCAGTATTTT
NA | TRBJ1-2 | TRBV6-5 | NA | CASSYQGSNYGYTF | TGTGCCAGCAGTTACCAGGGGTCCAACTATGGCTACACCTTC
TRBD1 | TRBJ1-1 | TRBV10-2 | NA | CASSDWGQGAAEAFF | TGCGCCAGCAGTGACTGGGGACAGGGGGCTGCTGAAGCTTTCTTT
NA | TRBJ1-4 | TRBV6-6 | NA | CASSYTTTNEKLFF | TGTGCCAGCAGTTACACTACAACTAATGAAAAACTGTTTTTT
TRBD2 | TRBJ2-5 | TRBV4-1 | NA | CASSQSGTSGTLGTQYF | TGCGCCAGCAGCCAATCCGGGACTAGCGGTACTCTCGGGACCCAGTACTTC
TRBD2 | TRBJ2-3 | TRBV9 | NA | CARNTSGGCTDTQYF | TGTGCCAGGAACACTAGCGGGGGTTGCACAGATACGCAGTATTTT
TRBD1 | TRBJ1-1 | TRBV18 | NA | CASSPGQGSNTEAFF | TGTGCCAGCTCACCGGGACAGGGCTCGAACACTGAAGCTTTCTTT
NA | TRBJ2-7 | TRBV10-3 | few | CAISLQEREQYF | TGTGCCATCAGCCTACAGGAACGGGAGCAGTACTTC
NA | TRBJ2-1 | TRBV7-8 | NA | CASSLARGQYNEQFF | TGTGCCAGCAGCTTAGCGCGCGGACAGTACAATGAGCAGTTCTTC
TRBD1 | TRBJ1-4 | TRBV5-6 | NA | CASSPVPGQDEKLFF | TGTGCCAGCAGCCCGGTCCCGGGACAGGATGAAAAACTGTTTTTT
NA | TRBJ2-1 | TRBV10-1 | once | CASSESKQETGYNEQFF | TGCGCCAGCAGTGAGTCAAAACAGGAAACCGGCTACAATGAGCAGTTCTTC
NA | TRBJ1-4 | TRBV30 | once | CAWSVRGTFRKLFF | TGTGCCTGGAGTGTAAGGGGGACGTTTCGAAAACTGTTTTTT
NA | TRBJ2-1 | TRBV19 | NA | CATERGGPGNEQFF | TGTGCCACCGAAAGGGGGGGGCCGGGCAATGAGCAGTTCTTC
NA | TRBJ1-1 | TRBV27 | NA | CASSPTGMDTEAFF | TGTGCCAGCAGTCCCACAGGGATGGACACTGAAGCTTTCTTT
NA | TRBJ1-4 | TRBV7-2 | NA | CASSFLGVNNEKLFF | TGTGCCAGCAGCTTTTTAGGAGTCAATAATGAAAAACTGTTTTTT